A selection of T cell receptor beta chains follows, all from one sample in a study of control samples from healthy donors and cancer patients. TCRdb's table, derived via immunoSEQ multiplex PCR, lists solely in-frame clones and lacks some. Altogether roughly 120,000 clones are present, around nine tenths being singletons, with the ten largest covering around 17%. Material for sequencing was blood. These receptor sequences come from a woman aged 45-60 years in good health. Both conserved end residues are part of each CDR3. The order of the fields is D gene, V gene, clone size, J gene, CDR3 DNA, CDR3 protein. A D gene is named only where the DNA matches it firmly. Not every row has a clone size; where given, it reads once, few, many or a size class.

D: .; V: TRBV14; size: .; J: TRBJ1-2; DNA: TGTGCCAGCAGCCAAGGGACAACATTCTATGGCTACACCTTC; CDR3: CASSQGTTFYGYTF
D: TRBD1; V: TRBV3-1/TRBV3-2; size: .; J: TRBJ1-6; DNA: TGTGCCAGCAGCCAAAAAGGGACAGTAAATAATTCACCCCTCCACTTT; CDR3: CASSQKGTVNNSPLHF
D: TRBD2; V: TRBV11-2; size: .; J: TRBJ2-5; DNA: TGTGCCAGCAGTCTATCTGGGAGGGCCCAAGAGACCCAGTACTTC; CDR3: CASSLSGRAQETQYF
D: .; V: TRBV19; size: .; J: TRBJ2-1; DNA: TGTGCCAGTAGTATAGAAGGAAGGGGTAGAAACCATGAGCAGTTCTTC; CDR3: CASSIEGRGRNHEQFF
D: TRBD1; V: TRBV5-1; size: once; J: TRBJ1-2; DNA: TGCGCCAGCAGCTTGAAACAGGGGGCTGGAGGCTACACCTTC; CDR3: CASSLKQGAGGYTF
D: .; V: TRBV21-1; size: few; J: TRBJ2-2; DNA: TGTGCCAGACTAGTCCGGTCCGGGGAGCTGTTTTTT; CDR3: CARLVRSGELFF
D: TRBD1; V: TRBV7-2; size: .; J: TRBJ1-4; DNA: TGTGCCAGCAGCTTAGCTCCAGGGGGTTACGATGAAAAACTGTTTTTT; CDR3: CASSLAPGGYDEKLFF
D: .; V: TRBV12-3/TRBV12-4; size: .; J: TRBJ1-3; DNA: TGTGCCAGCAGACGGGACTCTGGAAACACCATATATTTT; CDR3: CASRRDSGNTIYF
D: .; V: TRBV6-5; size: .; J: TRBJ1-5; DNA: TGTGCCAGCAGATCACAGGGATACAATCAGCCCCAGCATTTT; CDR3: CASRSQGYNQPQHF
D: TRBD1; V: TRBV30; size: .; J: TRBJ1-2; DNA: TGTGCCTGGAAAAGACAGGGCCATGGCTACACCTTC; CDR3: CAWKRQGHGYTF
D: .; V: TRBV11-2; size: .; J: TRBJ1-6; DNA: TGTGCCAGCAGCTTGCGAAAAGGGGCTGAATCCTATAATTCACCCCTCCACTTT; CDR3: CASSLRKGAESYNSPLHF
D: TRBD1; V: TRBV6-5; size: .; J: TRBJ2-3; DNA: TGTGCCAGCAGTTACTCCACAGGGGGTCAAGATACGCAGTATTTT; CDR3: CASSYSTGGQDTQYF
D: .; V: TRBV7-2; size: .; J: TRBJ2-1; DNA: TGTGCCAGCAGCTTAGGACGGGGTGGGTACAATGAGCAGTTCTTC; CDR3: CASSLGRGGYNEQFF
D: .; V: TRBV30; size: .; J: TRBJ1-2; DNA: TGTGCTGAGGGGTATGGCTACACCTTC; CDR3: CAEGYGYTF
D: TRBD2; V: TRBV10-2; size: .; J: TRBJ2-2; DNA: TGCGCCACCCGGACTAGCGGGGGGGCTATTGCCGGGGAGCTGTTTTTT; CDR3: CATRTSGGAIAGELFF
D: .; V: TRBV6-5; size: .; J: TRBJ1-5; DNA: TGTGCCTGTAGACCGCCCGGAGGCAATCAGCCCCAGCATTTT; CDR3: CACRPPGGNQPQHF
D: .; V: TRBV5-4; size: .; J: TRBJ1-1; DNA: TGTGCCAGCAGCTTGGCCCCGAACACTGAAGCTTTCTTT; CDR3: CASSLAPNTEAFF
D: TRBD1; V: TRBV7-2; size: .; J: TRBJ2-6; DNA: TGTGCCAGCAGCCTGACAGGGTATGCGTCTGGGGCCAACGTCCTGACTTTC; CDR3: CASSLTGYASGANVLTF
D: .; V: TRBV6-2/TRBV6-3; size: .; J: TRBJ1-2; DNA: TGTGCCAGCAGTTACGGGCAGAACTATGGCTACACCTTC; CDR3: CASSYGQNYGYTF
D: .; V: TRBV24-1; size: once; J: TRBJ1-2; DNA: TGTGCCACCAGTGTTAGGACAAACTATGGCTACACCTTC; CDR3: CATSVRTNYGYTF
D: TRBD2; V: TRBV7-7; size: .; J: TRBJ2-5; DNA: TGTGCCAGCAGCGTCGGACTAGCGGGGGGACAAGAGACCCAGTACTTC; CDR3: CASSVGLAGGQETQYF
D: TRBD2; V: TRBV7-6; size: .; J: TRBJ2-3; DNA: TGTGCCAGCAGCTTAGTACTAGCGGGACGGCCAGATACGCAGTATTTT; CDR3: CASSLVLAGRPDTQYF
D: .; V: TRBV29-1; size: .; J: TRBJ1-1; DNA: TGCAGCGTTGCCAGACAGATTTTGAACACTGAAGCTTTCTTT; CDR3: CSVARQILNTEAFF
D: .; V: TRBV4-3; size: once; J: TRBJ2-1; DNA: TGCGCCAGCAGCCAGGAAAAAAGGACCTACAATGAGCAGTTCTTC; CDR3: CASSQEKRTYNEQFF
D: TRBD2; V: TRBV4-2; size: .; J: TRBJ2-1; DNA: TGTGCCAGCAGCCAAGACGGGCTAGCGGACAATGAGCAGTTCTTC; CDR3: CASSQDGLADNEQFF
D: TRBD1; V: TRBV19; size: .; J: TRBJ2-5; DNA: TGTGCCAGTAGGCCCCGAGGACAGGGGGATAGAGAGACCCAGTACTTC; CDR3: CASRPRGQGDRETQYF
D: .; V: TRBV7-2; size: once; J: TRBJ1-1; DNA: TGTGCCAGCAGCTTAAGGGGAGTGAACACTGAAGCTTTCTTT; CDR3: CASSLRGVNTEAFF
D: TRBD1; V: TRBV5-6; size: .; J: TRBJ2-7; DNA: TGTGCCAGCAGCTTTGGGACAGGGGGCCATCGCGAGCAGTACTTC; CDR3: CASSFGTGGHREQYF
D: .; V: TRBV10-3; size: .; J: TRBJ2-7; DNA: TGTGCCATCAGTGAGCCGACACGCTCCTACGAGCAGTACTTC; CDR3: CAISEPTRSYEQYF
D: .; V: TRBV18; size: .; J: TRBJ2-1; DNA: TGTGCCAGCTCACCATTCCTGGGGGGATTGGACTACAATGAGCAGTTCTTC; CDR3: CASSPFLGGLDYNEQFF
D: .; V: TRBV5-6; size: few; J: TRBJ1-5; DNA: TGTGCCAGCAGCTTTTTAGGTACTAGCAATCAGCCCCAGCATTTT; CDR3: CASSFLGTSNQPQHF
D: .; V: TRBV5-1; size: .; J: TRBJ2-3; DNA: TGCGCCAGCAGCTTGGTAGGGGTGATAGGCACAGATACGCAGTATTTT; CDR3: CASSLVGVIGTDTQYF
D: .; V: TRBV24-1; size: .; J: TRBJ2-1; DNA: TGTGCCACCAGTGACCCAGTCTCCTACAATGAGCAGTTCTTC; CDR3: CATSDPVSYNEQFF
D: .; V: TRBV30; size: .; J: TRBJ1-1; DNA: TGTGCCTCAACCCCGGGACTAAGAAGTGAAGCTTTCTTT; CDR3: CASTPGLRSEAFF
D: TRBD2; V: TRBV6-2/TRBV6-3; size: few; J: TRBJ2-3; DNA: TGTGCCAGCAGTTCAACTAGCGGGGGCGCCACAGATACGCAGTATTTT; CDR3: CASSSTSGGATDTQYF
D: .; V: TRBV4-3; size: .; J: TRBJ1-1; DNA: TGCGCCAGCAGCCAAGGAGCGGACATGAACACTGAAGCTTTCTTT; CDR3: CASSQGADMNTEAFF
D: TRBD1; V: TRBV13; size: .; J: TRBJ1-1; DNA: TGTGCCAGCAGTGACACAGGGGTAGTGCGCACTGAAGCTTTCTTT; CDR3: CASSDTGVVRTEAFF